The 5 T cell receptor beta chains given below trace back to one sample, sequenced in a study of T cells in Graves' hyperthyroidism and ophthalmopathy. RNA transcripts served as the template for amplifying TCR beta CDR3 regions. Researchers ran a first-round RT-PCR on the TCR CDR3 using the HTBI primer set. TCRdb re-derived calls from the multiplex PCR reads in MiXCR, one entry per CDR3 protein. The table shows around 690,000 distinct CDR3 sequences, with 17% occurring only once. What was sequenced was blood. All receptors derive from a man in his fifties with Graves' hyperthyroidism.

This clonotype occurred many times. CDR3 residues: CAISSSSGRRMVRETQYF. CDR3 nucleotide sequence: TGTGCCATCAGTTCTTCTAGCGGGAGGCGAATGGTGCGGGAGACCCAGTACTTC. The rearrangement joins TRBV10-3 to TRBJ2-5, with 11 bases fitting TRBD2. After removal of 5 bases from V and 5 bases from J, the junction contained 16 bases not matched to a gene. The germline V gene has CDR1 ENHRY and CDR2 SYGVKD. The CDR3 runs 18 residues.

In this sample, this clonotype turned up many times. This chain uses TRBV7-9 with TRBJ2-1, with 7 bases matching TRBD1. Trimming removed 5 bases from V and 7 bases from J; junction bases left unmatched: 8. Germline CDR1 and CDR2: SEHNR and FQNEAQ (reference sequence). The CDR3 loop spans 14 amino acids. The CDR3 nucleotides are TGTGCCAGCAGCAGCAGACAGGGCTGGAATGAGCAGTTCTTC. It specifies CASSSRQGWNEQFF.

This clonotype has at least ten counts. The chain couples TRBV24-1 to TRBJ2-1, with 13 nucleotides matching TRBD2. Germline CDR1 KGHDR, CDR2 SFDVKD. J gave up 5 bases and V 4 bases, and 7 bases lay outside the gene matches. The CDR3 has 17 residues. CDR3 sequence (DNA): TGTGCCACCAGTGACCAGACTAGCGGGAGGCCGAACAATGAGCAGTTCTTC. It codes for CATSDQTSGRPNNEQFF.

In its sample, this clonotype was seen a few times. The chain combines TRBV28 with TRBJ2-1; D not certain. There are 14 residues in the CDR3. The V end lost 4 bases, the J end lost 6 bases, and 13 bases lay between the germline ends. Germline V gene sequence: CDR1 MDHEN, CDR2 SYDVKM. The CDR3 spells CASSSRPDLNEQFF. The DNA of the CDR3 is TGTGCCAGCAGTTCGCGGCCGGACCTCAATGAGCAGTTCTTC. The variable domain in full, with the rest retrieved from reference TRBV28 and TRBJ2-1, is DVKVTQSSRYLVKRTGEKVFLECVQDMDHENMFWYRQDPGLGLRLIYFSYDVKMKEKGDIPEGYSVSREKKERFSLILESASTNQTSMYLCASSSRPDLNEQFFGPGTRLTVL.

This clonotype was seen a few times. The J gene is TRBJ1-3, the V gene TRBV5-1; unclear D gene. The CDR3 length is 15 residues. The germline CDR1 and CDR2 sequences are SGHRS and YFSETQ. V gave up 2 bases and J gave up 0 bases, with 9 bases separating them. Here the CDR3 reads CASSFGESSGNTIYF. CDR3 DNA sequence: TGCGCCAGCAGCTTTGGTGAGAGCTCTGGAAACACCATATATTTT.